This T cell receptor beta chain was sequenced in a study of T cells in Graves' hyperthyroidism and ophthalmopathy. Regarding the study as a whole: Peripheral blood also featured most of the thyroid clonotypes expanded above 0.001. Ophthalmopathy, as predicted by the model, came a median about seven months after the prediction.

This CDR3 comprises 13 residues. V was shortened by 6 bases and J by 4 bases, with 10 bases between the two germline ends. CDR1 MNHNS and CDR2 SASEGT come from the germline V gene. Calling Graves' hyperthyroidism stable meant ophthalmopathy did not progress within 18 months. Of note for this clonotype: Its matching antigen is unknown.

The investigators amplified TCR beta CDR3 regions from RNA transcripts. TCR CDR3 regions were first amplified by RT-PCR with HTBI primers. Each CDR3 protein gets one entry after TCRdb re-called the multiplex PCR reads with MiXCR. Seen here are about 420,000 distinct CDR3 sequences, less than 20% observed once, and the top ten hold roughly 8%. Sequenced sample: blood. The receptor's source is a woman aged 18-29 years with Graves' hyperthyroidism. The rearrangement links TRBV6-1 to TRBJ1-5; D is unresolved. CDR3 in amino acids: CASRRRDNQPQHF. The CDR3 DNA follows: TGTGCCAGCAGGCGAAGGGATAATCAGCCCCAGCATTTT.